The 14 T cell receptor beta chains below all came from one sample that was sequenced in a study of human T cells and chemical hapten exposure. Via MiXCR, TCRdb re-called the RACE reads, giving one row per CDR3 protein. Here the sample spans approximately 86,000 distinct CDR3 sequences, 9.5% to 13% being singletons. Sample time point: patch test 3, about 24 weeks after DPC sensitization. Treatment of the sample: therapeutic diphenylcyclopropenone sensitization with weekly scalp DPC. The material was whole blood, obtained in connection with sensitization to the hapten diphenylcyclopropenone (DPC). All receptors derive from a woman in her 30s with alopecia areata. Some clones in this sample may be carry-over from other donors' samples.

This rearrangement joins TRBV9 to TRBJ2-7; 7 nucleotides agree with TRBD1. V shed 4 bases and J 6 bases; nucleotides not matched to a gene: 10. Looked up from germline, CDR1 is SGDLS and CDR2 is YYNGEE. This CDR3 has 14 residues. This CDR3 reads CASSPDRENTEQYF. CDR3 in DNA: TGTGCCAGCAGCCCCGACAGGGAGAACACCGAGCAGTACTTC.

The rearrangement links TRBV4-3 to TRBJ2-3; D remains ambiguous. Germline values: CDR1 LGHNA, CDR2 YSLEER. V lost 1 base and J 4 bases, leaving 6 bases between the germline ends. This CDR3 has 13 amino acids. CDR3 coding DNA: TGCGCCAGCAGCCAAGGCTACGCAGATACGCAGTATTTT. It is translated as CASSQGYADTQYF.

This sequence joins TRBV3-1 and TRBJ2-1, with D maybe TRBD2 (6 bases). Trimming shortened V by 4 bases and J by 2 bases, and 15 bases separated the two germline ends. Per germline, CDR1 LGHDT and CDR2 YNNKEL (reference sequence). The CDR3 totals 16 residues. The CDR3 nucleotides are TGTGCCAGCAGCCTACTAGCTGAACTAGCCTACAATGAGCAGTTCTTC. Residues: CASSLLAELAYNEQFF.

This clonotype was seen at least ten times. The V gene is TRBV15, the J gene TRBJ2-5; D ambiguous. This CDR3 has 13 amino acids. V was pared by 0 bases and J by 5 bases, with 7 bases between. The germline gives CDR1 LNHNV, CDR2 YYDKDF (reference sequence). The CDR3 nucleotides are TGTGCCACCAGCAGAGAAGCAGTGGAGACCCAGTACTTC. It specifies CATSREAVETQYF. The whole variable domain, filled in from reference TRBV15 and TRBJ2-5, reads DAMVIQNPRYQVTQFGKPVTLSCSQTLNHNVMYWYQQKSSQAPKLLFHYYDKDFNNEADTPDNFQSRRPNTSFCFLDIRSPGLGDTAMYLCATSREAVETQYFGPGTRLLVL.

This clonotype was counted at least ten times. This sequence joins TRBV20-1 and TRBJ2-1; TRBD1 aligns across 7 bases. CDR1 and CDR2 from the germline V gene are DFQATT and SNEGSKA (reference sequence). This CDR3 region has 12 residues. V was clipped by 4 bases and J by 10 bases; unmatched bases: 7. CDR3 protein: CSAKRGPGEQFF. The CDR3 DNA reads TGCAGTGCTAAGAGGGGGCCGGGAGAGCAGTTCTTC.

At least ten counts were recorded for this clonotype. The CDR3 loop reads CASSSTSDSGELFF. For the CDR3, the DNA is TGTGCCAGCAGTTCGACCTCAGATTCCGGGGAGCTGTTTTTT. The chain links TRBV6-2 or TRBV6-3 to TRBJ2-2; D not resolved. Looked up from germline, CDR1 is MNHEY and CDR2 is SVGEGT. V lost 4 bases and J 6 bases, leaving 12 bases between the germline ends. This CDR3 is built from 14 residues.

The gene calls are TRBV7-2 and TRBJ2-7; TRBD1 might be the D (6 bases). The CDR3 has 14 residues. V lost 5 bases to trimming and J lost 0 bases, with 11 bases between them. Germline V gives CDR1 SGHTA, CDR2 FQGNSA. CDR3 in DNA: TGTGCCAGCAGCGCCACAGGGAGCTCCTACGAGCAGTACTTC. Translated: CASSATGSSYEQYF.

The V and J genes are TRBV7-2 and TRBJ1-1; D is ambiguous. The CDR3 sequence is 13 residues long. Germline CDR1 and CDR2: SGHTA and FQGNSA. V lost 3 bases and J 1 base, leaving 6 bases between the germline ends. In DNA, the CDR3 is TGTGCCAGCAGCTTTGATACGAACACTGAAGCTTTCTTT. It specifies CASSFDTNTEAFF.

This clonotype was observed many times. The CDR3 DNA follows: TGTGCCAGCAGCACCCGGGACAGGGATGCTTACGAGCAGTACTTC. It codes for CASSTRDRDAYEQYF. The chain couples TRBV6-2 or TRBV6-3 to TRBJ2-7, with 9 nucleotides matching TRBD1. The germline CDR1 and CDR2 sequences are MNHEY and SVGEGT. CDR3 size: 15 residues. After removal of 6 bases from V and 4 bases from J, the junction contained 10 bases not matched to a gene.

This clonotype appeared a few times. The chain couples TRBV30 to TRBJ1-3; D not resolved. This CDR3 is 16 amino acids long. Germline-derived CDR1 and CDR2 are GTSNPN and SVGIG (reference sequence). Trimming pared 0 bases from V and 0 bases from J, leaving 12 bases between. The DNA for the CDR3 is TGTGCCTGGAGTGTATCCCTCCTGAGCTCTGGAAACACCATATATTTT. It encodes CAWSVSLLSSGNTIYF.

Comments on this clonotype: A much larger clone sits a single nucleotide away, making a read error possible. CDR3 residues: CASSPSGRNTGELFF. DNA for the CDR3: TGTGCCAGCTCACCAAGCGGGAGGAACACCGGGGAGCTGTTTTTT. This sequence joins TRBV18 and TRBJ2-2; TRBD2 agrees at 8 bases. Germline V gene data show CDR1 as KGHSH and CDR2 as LQKENI. This CDR3 contains 15 residues. Trimming removed 2 bases from V and 1 base from J; junction bases left unmatched: 0.

The table lists this clonotype with many counts. This chain connects TRBV7-2 to TRBJ2-3; maybe TRBD1 (5 bases). Trimming stripped 1 base from V and 8 bases from J, with 13 bases between. The CDR3 loop spans 14 amino acids. Germline loops: CDR1 SGHTA, CDR2 FQGNSA. The CDR3 region is CASSLDLSQGTQYF. CDR3 bases: TGTGCCAGCAGCTTAGATCTCTCTCAGGGTACGCAGTATTTT.

This clonotype was detected a few times. The CDR3 region is CASRSWGGLYNEQFF. The CDR3 DNA reads TGTGCCAGCCGGTCGTGGGGAGGTCTATACAATGAGCAGTTCTTC. This sequence joins TRBV11-2 and TRBJ2-1; the D gene is possibly TRBD2 (6 bases). The germline V and J ends were trimmed by 8 bases and 4 bases, with 18 bases remaining between them. The CDR3 consists of 15 residues. Germline CDR1 SGHAT, CDR2 FQNNGV.

To note about this clonotype: It is likely a read error, because the conserved phenylalanine at the end of the CDR3 is missing. V is TRBV30 and J is TRBJ2-1; D remains unclear. CDR3 size: 12 residues. Germline CDR1 reads GTSNPN; CDR2 reads SVGIG (reference sequence). V lost 3 bases to trimming and J lost 10 bases, with 13 bases between them. CDR3 amino acids: CAWSRIFGEQFL. The CDR3 DNA follows: TGTGCCTGGAGCCGAATATTTGGCGAGCAGTTCCTC.